This TCR beta chain was identified during a study of molecular identifiers for immune sequencing clone quantification. Study-wide findings and caveats: Clones carrying above 20 RNA copies accounted for over 97% of effector molecules, under 1% in naive cells. In a background of around 970,000 naive cells, spiked Jurkat TCR RNA from one cell was reportedly detectable.

Naive CD8 sequencing libraries were generated from around 18,000 to 910,000 sorted cells, with 10%, 30% or 50% RNA as input. A few counts support this clonotype. Its specificity is not known. Generation of bulk TCR libraries relied on previously described methods and listed TCR primers. TCRdb recomputed calls from the PCR reads with MiXCR, one row per CDR3 protein. The sample lists 90,000 or so distinct CDR3 sequences, around 27% occurring once. J was trimmed by 0 bases and V by 4 bases; bases with no gene match: 7. Germline values: CDR1 SEHNR, CDR2 FQNEAQ (reference sequence). CDR3 length: 17 amino acids.

The chain couples TRBV7-9 to TRBJ2-7; 12 nucleotides agree with TRBD2. This receptor was identified in a human donor in good health. Some libraries in this study had Jurkat cell RNA spiked in. The specimen was naive CD8+ T cells from blood, with Jurkat cell RNA spiked in. Subset indicated: FACS-sorted CD8+CD4-CCR7+CD45RA+ naive T cells. The CDR3 DNA follows: TGTGCCAGCAGCTCAGGACTAGCGGGGTTTAACTCCTACGAGCAGTACTTC. Protein: CASSSGLAGFNSYEQYF.